This entry describes one T cell receptor (beta chain). Its specific antigen is unknown. Base quality data are lacking; no much larger clone is found one base away. Clipping removes 7 bases from V and 5 bases from J, with 12 as the unmatched junction base count. Reading from cysteine to phenylalanine, the CDR3 counts 14 amino acids. Here the CDR3 DNA is all that survives: 42 bases in frame from base 1. In the germline V gene, CDR1 corresponds to SQVTM and CDR2 to ANQGSEA. Libraries came from 5' RACE. This sample was sequenced with an Illumina HiSeq 2500. A second PCR of roughly 6 to 12 cycles was performed with a sample-barcoded 5' primer and a J-beta primer mix. Each TCR beta cDNA molecule received a unique molecular identifier from a template-switch 5' adaptor carrying 12 random nucleotides. Each sample yielded at least 2.5 million CDR3-containing paired-end reads. First-strand cDNA synthesis was performed from all RNA using the Mint cDNA synthesis kit, with priming by a TRBC-specific oligonucleotide. After uracil-DNA glycosylase treatment, a first 18-cycle PCR used universal primers M1SS and BC2_uni_R on all cDNA. In the original analysis: For normalization, 1 million high-quality reads were randomly selected from each sample, with every read carrying a distinct molecular identifier. Instead of being binned into consensus sequences, reads that shared molecular identifiers were thrown out. CDR3 identification, clonotype clustering and error correction used MiTCR with a Q25 quality threshold and the strictest error-elimination algorithm. A nonparametric unseen species model with Euler transformation was used to estimate lower-bound total TCR beta diversity. The raw public reads went through TCRdb reprocessing: fastp at Q25, MiXCR clone calling, in-frame beta chains kept. Identical CDR3 proteins give one entry, which carries the most common genes and DNA. The V and J calls and clone size come from TCRdb's table, not from the authors' own analysis. Here the sample has almost 800,000 distinct CDR3 sequences; 58% occur a single time. Of the sample, roughly 20% falls within the top ten clones.

The sample belongs to a study of blood T cells in healthy people across ages (dated by TCRdb to the mid-2010s). In the study overall: Template switching captured roughly one uniquely barcoded TCR beta cDNA molecule per two T cells in model experiments. To track age-related changes in TCR beta repertoire diversity, the study relied on deep sequencing normalized with unique cDNA molecular identifiers. Four age groups were formed from the donors: young (average about 16 years), middle-aged (just under 40), aged (about 62) and long-lived (around 82). To avoid experimental bias, donors of different ages were randomly spread across the sequencing lanes. Using the same blood draw, the study looked at two additional independent replicas of 1 million unique cDNA reads for two donors, one aged 18 to 30 and the other aged 80 or older. The study at large found these results: The CMV infection status of donors was not known, potentially confounding age-related changes in expanded clonotypes. Estimates of total diversity from one million sequenced T cells were regarded as lower bounds and underestimates. Observed TCR beta diversity per million T cells fell roughly linearly with age, and a significant reduction was already apparent by age around 36. Because profiling used bulk unsorted PBMCs, naive and antigen-experienced compartments could not be compared conclusively. Compared with the aged group, the long-lived group had more naive CD4+ T cells, fewer expanded clones and increased TCR diversity, a pattern suggesting age selection. A strong correlation was found between observed TCR beta diversity and the percentage of naive T cells measured by flow cytometry.

Systemically healthy Caucasian individuals from Russia, 39 in total and aged about 6 to 95 years, were included as donors. Each donor gave 8 to 10 milliliters of peripheral blood, collected into EDTA-treated Vacutainer tubes. Ficoll-Paque density-gradient centrifugation was used to isolate PBMCs, with at least 7 million obtained per sample. Total RNA was extracted from PBMCs with Trizol reagent, with at least 5.5 micrograms obtained per sample. For every donor, an aliquot of PBMCs went through flow cytometry to measure the percentages of naive CD45RAhigh/CD27high T cells. The source is a man in his thirties or forties in good health. Sequenced input: blood. The rearranged chain carries TRBV29-1 and TRBJ2-7, with TRBD1 matching 9 junction bases. The CDR3 protein is CSAGGGRQGDEQYF. The DNA reads TGCAGCGCCGGAGGTGGGAGACAGGGGGACGAGCAGTACTTC.